This T cell receptor (beta chain) was sequenced during a study of blood T cells in healthy people across ages. Each sample gave at least 7 million isolated PBMCs. Next came a second PCR, run for about 7 to 12 cycles, which used a sample-barcoded 5' primer along with a J-beta primer mix. TCRdb redid the calling of the 5' RACE reads with MiXCR, one entry per CDR3 protein. The table lists some 1.7 million distinct CDR3 sequences, about 28% of them singletons. Germline values: CDR1 DFQATT, CDR2 SNEGSKA (reference sequence). With 5 bases removed from V and 3 bases from J, the gap between germline ends came to 11 bases. The CDR3 length is 13 residues.

Sequenced material: blood. The genes are TRBV20-1 and TRBJ2-1; the D gene could be TRBD1 or TRBD2 (5 bases each). This clonotype was sampled from a woman aged 25 to 39 in good health. CDR3 sequence: CSAGGPIYNEQFF. The CDR3 coding sequence is TGCAGTGCTGGGGGTCCCATCTACAATGAGCAGTTCTTC.